This passage covers 16 T cell receptor beta chains from one sample sequenced in a study of shared clonotypes between healthy human individuals. In the naive CD8 group, cells lacked CD45RO and were positively selected for CCR7, so terminally differentiated effector memory CD45RA+ cells were left out. Libraries were prepared by immunoSEQ multiplex PCR; TCRdb keeps only in-frame clonotypes and omits some of them. The sample yields some 2 million clones, about 94% seen once. Specimen: naive CD8+ T cells sorted from blood. These receptors were obtained from a man younger than 30 in good health.

J is TRBJ1-1 and V is TRBV9; the D gene is possibly TRBD1 (5 bases). V was cut by 0 bases and J by 1 base, with 13 bases left in between. This CDR3 is 16 amino acids long. CDR1 is SGDLS and CDR2 is YYNGEE in the germline V gene. CDR3 nucleotides: TGTGCCAGCAGCGTAGAAGGCCCAGGGAAGAACACTGAAGCTTTCTTT. Protein product: CASSVEGPGKNTEAFF.

CDR3 loop: CSVTDSTYEQYF. Written as DNA, the CDR3 is TGCAGCGTTACGGACAGTACCTACGAGCAGTACTTC. The rearrangement uses TRBV29-1 and TRBJ2-7, with a tentative D call TRBD1 (6 bases). The V gene lost 5 bases and the J gene lost 2 bases, with 10 bases spanning the gap. CDR1 and CDR2 (germline): SQVTM, ANQGSEA. This CDR3 comprises 12 residues.

The chain is built from TRBV7-9 and TRBJ2-7; TRBD2 matches at 11 bases. This CDR3 has 15 amino acids. V dropped 5 bases and J dropped 3; count of bases not matched to a gene: 6. Germline CDR1 and CDR2: SEHNR and FQNEAQ (reference sequence). CDR3 sequence: CASSDLAGGDYEQYF. CDR3 nucleotides: TGTGCCAGCAGCGATCTAGCGGGAGGAGACTACGAGCAGTACTTC.

The gene calls are TRBV5-6 and TRBJ1-1; D is undetermined. The germline gives CDR1 SGHDT, CDR2 YYEEEE. This CDR3 contains 13 residues. The V end lost 6 bases, the J end lost 6 bases, and 15 bases lay between the germline ends. CDR3 bases: TGTGCCAGCACCATCTACGGGGTCGCTGAAGCTTTCTTT. Amino acid sequence: CASTIYGVAEAFF.

This rearrangement joins TRBV4-1 to TRBJ2-7; 7 nucleotides line up with TRBD2. CDR3 length: 14 residues. Looked up from germline, CDR1 is MGHRA and CDR2 is YSYEKL. The trim removed 6 bases at V and 2 bases at J, leaving 7 bases unmatched. Here the CDR3 DNA reads TGCGCCAGCAGTCTCGGGGCGGGAGCCTACGAGCAGTACTTC. Residues: CASSLGAGAYEQYF.

This clone appeared a single time. In DNA form, the CDR3 reads TGTGCCAGCAGCCCCCTCGAGGGGGAGCCCCAGCATTTT. Translation: CASSPLEGEPQHF. V gene TRBV27 combines with J gene TRBJ1-5; possibly TRBD1 for D (6 bases). From germline, CDR1 is MNHEY and CDR2 SMNVEV (reference sequence). The CDR3 has 13 amino acids. V was shortened by 6 bases and J by 8 bases, with 14 bases between the two germline ends.

This clone was recorded once. The chain has TRBV11-2 and TRBJ1-1; possible D gene TRBD1, 5 bases. Trimming took 8 bases from V and 0 from J, leaving 16 bases between them. Per germline, CDR1 SGHAT and CDR2 FQNNGV. This CDR3 spans 15 amino acids. CDR3 nucleotides: TGTGCCAGCGGCCTAAGGGGATCTATGAACACTGAAGCTTTCTTT. Its protein is CASGLRGSMNTEAFF.

This chain links TRBV4-3 with TRBJ2-5; D is unresolved. The germline CDR1 and CDR2 sequences are LGHNA and YSLEER. The V end lost 4 bases, the J end lost 5 bases, and 11 bases lay between the germline ends. This CDR3 is 13 amino acids long. The CDR3 reads CASSLDPEETQYF. CDR3 coding DNA: TGCGCCAGCAGCCTCGACCCGGAGGAGACCCAGTACTTC.

This clone was observed a single time. This chain links TRBV6-5 with TRBJ2-4; perhaps TRBD1 as D (6 bases). Germline V lookup: CDR1 MNHEY, CDR2 SVGAGI. The CDR3 spans 15 residues. V lost 7 bases and J lost 6, with 19 bases in between. The DNA for the CDR3 is TGTGCCAGCAAACCGACAGGTTTGGATGGAAACATTCAGTACTTC. Residues: CASKPTGLDGNIQYF.

The sample holds one count of this clone. The chain recombines TRBV29-1 with TRBJ2-7, with 8 bases that match TRBD2. The CDR3 contains 15 residues. Per the germline V gene, CDR1 is SQVTM and CDR2 is ANQGSEA. V shed 1 base and J 2 bases; nucleotides not matched to a gene: 7. The CDR3 sequence is CSVEVPGGPPYEQYF. In DNA form, the CDR3 reads TGCAGCGTTGAAGTTCCGGGAGGGCCACCCTACGAGCAGTACTTC.

This rearrangement joins TRBV18 to TRBJ2-1; 10 nucleotides agree with TRBD2. The V gene's germline CDR1 is KGHSH and CDR2 LQKENI. With 3 bases clipped from V and 7 bases from J, the junction kept 9 bases outside the gene matches. This CDR3 spans 16 amino acids. The DNA of the CDR3 is TGTGCCAGCTCACCTGCCCTAGCGGGAGTGAAGAATGAGCAGTTCTTC. Translated: CASSPALAGVKNEQFF.

As regards this clone: This same CDR3 is encoded by further DNA sequences in the sample. The rearrangement joins TRBV5-1 to TRBJ2-3, with 7 positions matching TRBD2. Per the germline V gene, CDR1 is SGHRS and CDR2 is YFSETQ. The CDR3 is 15 residues long. Trimming cost V 1 base and J 1 base; bases outside gene matches: 3. CDR3 amino acids: CASSLLAGGTDTQYF. Here the CDR3 DNA reads TGCGCCAGCAGCTTGTTGGCGGGGGGCACAGATACGCAGTATTTT.

The chain employs TRBV30 and TRBJ2-1; D might be TRBD2 (5 bases). This CDR3 spans 15 amino acids. Germline CDR1 GTSNPN, CDR2 SVGIG (reference sequence). Trimming stripped 1 base from V and 0 bases from J, with 10 bases between. The CDR3 DNA is TGTGCCTGGAGTGAGGATGGGAGCTCCTACAATGAGCAGTTCTTC. This gives the protein CAWSEDGSSYNEQFF. Supplemented by reference TRBV30 and TRBJ2-1, the full variable domain reads SQTIHQWPATLVQPVGSPLSLECTVEGTSNPNLYWYRQAAGRGLQLLFYSVGIGQISSEVPQNLSASRPQDRQFILSSKKLLLSDSGFYLCAWSEDGSSYNEQFFGPGTRLTVL.

This rearrangement joins TRBV6-5 to TRBJ1-6; D ambiguous. Germline lookup yields CDR1 MNHEY and CDR2 SVGAGI. The CDR3 contains 13 residues. V was clipped by 6 bases and J by 8 bases, with 11 bases between them. The CDR3 nucleotides read TGTGCCAGCAGACTCACGGGGTATTCACCCCTCCACTTT. Its translation: CASRLTGYSPLHF.

CDR3 sequence: CATSREGANTEAFF. CDR3 nucleotides: TGTGCCACCAGCAGAGAGGGGGCGAACACTGAAGCTTTCTTT. V and J are TRBV15 and TRBJ1-1; tentative D call: TRBD1 (6 bases). CDR1 and CDR2 (germline): LNHNV, YYDKDF (reference sequence). Trimming stripped 0 bases from V and 1 base from J, with 6 bases between. The CDR3 runs 14 residues.

To note about this clone: Other DNA sequences of this sample code for an identical CDR3. The chain is built from TRBV7-9 and TRBJ2-1, with a tentative D call TRBD2 (5 bases). Germline CDR1 is SEHNR and CDR2 is FQNEAQ (reference sequence). V was pared by 1 base and J by 7 bases, with 5 bases between. The CDR3 has 12 residues. The CDR3 nucleotides are TGTGCCAGCAGCTTAGGGACTAATGAGCAGTTCTTC. This encodes CASSLGTNEQFF.